This T cell receptor (beta chain) is from a study of blood T cell repertoires in COVID-19. Study background: The study drew acute and convalescent COVID-19 samples from the United States, Italy and Spain. PBMCs, B-cell-depleted T cells, or T cells were the source of the cDNA or gDNA that made up the material.

Per the original methods: Amplification of reference gene primers provided the estimated nucleated cell counts. Clones were sequenced by immunoSEQ multiplex PCR, and TCRdb holds only the in-frame ones, with some missing. The V and J calls and the clone size are those of that table, but D and trimming were determined from the DNA. The sample lists under 150,000 clones; more than 75% were seen once. Sequenced input: peripheral blood. The sequence was obtained from a man older than 75 with acute or convalescent COVID-19.

CDR3 in amino acids: CASSLDRPEKSNYGYTF. In DNA, the CDR3 is TGCGCCAGCAGCTTGGACAGGCCGGAAAAATCTAACTATGGCTACACCTTC. The V and J genes are TRBV5-1 and TRBJ1-2; D is possibly TRBD1 (5 bases). Germline values: CDR1 SGHRS, CDR2 YFSETQ. Trimming stripped 0 bases from V and 0 bases from J, with 15 bases between. The CDR3 is 17 amino acids. Looking up the rest from reference TRBV5-1 and TRBJ1-2 gives the full variable domain: KAGVTQTPRYLIKTRGQQVTLSCSPISGHRSVSWYQQTPGQGLQFLFEYFSETQRNKGNFPGRFSGRQFSNSRSEMNVSTLELGDSALYLCASSLDRPEKSNYGYTFGSGTRLTVV.